This TCR beta chain was identified in a study of shared clonotypes between healthy human individuals. The CDR3 runs 15 residues. The germline gives CDR1 SGHRS, CDR2 YFSETQ. After removal of 0 bases from V and 1 base from J, the junction contained 4 bases not matched to a gene. CD8 memory merged CD45RO+ with CCR7-negative CD45RA+ TemRA cells. Per the original methods: Junction-only sequences without quality scores came from ImmunoSEQ, so filtering differed. Clones were sequenced by immunoSEQ multiplex PCR, and TCRdb holds only the in-frame ones, with some missing. From that table come the V and J calls and clone size; the DNA was used to work out D and trimming. This table has 600,000 to 750,000 clones, 90% appearing once.

The chain couples TRBV5-1 to TRBJ2-7; 7 nucleotides match TRBD2. This TCR came from a man aged 18-30 years in good health. Some clones in this sample may be carry-over from other donors' samples. The sequencing input was memory CD8+ T cells from PBMCs. Regarding subset: CD45RO+ cells pooled with CCR7-negative TemRA cells. CDR3 DNA sequence: TGCGCCAGCAGCTTGGAGCCTAGCGGATCCTACGAGCAGTACTTC. It specifies CASSLEPSGSYEQYF.